The clone carrying this T cell receptor (beta chain) was observed at least ten times. Antigen: not known. The data are from a study of CD8 T cells in ankylosing spondylitis. Study conclusions and caveats: Earlier reports found some motif variants in synovial fluid and blood in reactive arthritis.

The length of the CDR3 is 13 residues. Germline V gene data show CDR1 as MGHRA and CDR2 as YSYEKL. V was cut by 0 bases and J by 1 base, with 2 bases left in between. From the 5' RACE reads, TCRdb called clonotypes with MiXCR, one entry per CDR3 protein. Of just under 350,000 distinct CDR3 sequences listed, roughly 15% are singletons. The sequenced sample was blood, either unsorted or a sorted T cell fraction (not recorded which). This TCR came from a male donor with ankylosing spondylitis or in good health (not recorded which). The J gene is TRBJ2-3, the V gene TRBV4-1, with D hard to call. CDR3 region: CASSQEGTDTQYF. The CDR3 DNA sequence: TGCGCCAGCAGCCAAGAGGGCACAGATACGCAGTATTTT.